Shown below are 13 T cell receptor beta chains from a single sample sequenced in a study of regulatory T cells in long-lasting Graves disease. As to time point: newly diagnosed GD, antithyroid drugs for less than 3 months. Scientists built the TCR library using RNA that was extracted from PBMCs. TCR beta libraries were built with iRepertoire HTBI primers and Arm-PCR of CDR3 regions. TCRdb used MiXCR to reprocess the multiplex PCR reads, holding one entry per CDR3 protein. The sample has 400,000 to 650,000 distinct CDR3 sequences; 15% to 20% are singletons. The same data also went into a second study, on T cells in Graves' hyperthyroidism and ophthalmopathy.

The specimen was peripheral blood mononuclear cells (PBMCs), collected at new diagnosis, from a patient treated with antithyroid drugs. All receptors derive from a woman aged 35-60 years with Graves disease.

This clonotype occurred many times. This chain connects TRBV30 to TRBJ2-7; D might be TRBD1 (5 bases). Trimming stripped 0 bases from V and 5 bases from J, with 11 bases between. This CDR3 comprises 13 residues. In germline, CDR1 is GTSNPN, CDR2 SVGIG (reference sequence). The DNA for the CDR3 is TGTGCCTGGAGTGTCGGGCAGGGAAACGAGCAGTACTTC. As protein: CAWSVGQGNEQYF.

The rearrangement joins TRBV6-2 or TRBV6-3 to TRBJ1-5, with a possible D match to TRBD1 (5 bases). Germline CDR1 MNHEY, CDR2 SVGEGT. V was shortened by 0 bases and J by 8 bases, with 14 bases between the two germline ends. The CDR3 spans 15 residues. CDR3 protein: CASSYSRQPKEPQHF. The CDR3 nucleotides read TGTGCCAGCAGTTACTCGCGACAGCCAAAAGAGCCCCAGCATTTT.

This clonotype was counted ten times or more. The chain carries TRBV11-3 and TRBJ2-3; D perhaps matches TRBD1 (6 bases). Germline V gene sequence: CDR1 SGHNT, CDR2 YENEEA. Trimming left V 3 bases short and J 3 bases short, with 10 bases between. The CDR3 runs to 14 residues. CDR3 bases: TGTGCCAGCAGCTTCGGACAGACAACAGATACGCAGTATTTT. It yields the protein CASSFGQTTDTQYF.

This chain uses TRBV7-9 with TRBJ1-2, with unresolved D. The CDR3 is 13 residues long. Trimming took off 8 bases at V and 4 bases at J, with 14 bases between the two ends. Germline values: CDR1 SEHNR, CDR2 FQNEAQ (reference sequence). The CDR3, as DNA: TGTGCCAGCGCCCCGGGTCTGAGCTATGGCTACACCTTC. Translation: CASAPGLSYGYTF.

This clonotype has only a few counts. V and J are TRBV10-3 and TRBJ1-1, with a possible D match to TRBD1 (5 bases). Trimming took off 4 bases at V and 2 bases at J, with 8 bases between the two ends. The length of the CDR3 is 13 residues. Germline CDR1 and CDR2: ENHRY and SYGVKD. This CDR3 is CAISGTQNTEAFF. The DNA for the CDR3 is TGTGCCATCAGTGGGACACAAAACACTGAAGCTTTCTTT.

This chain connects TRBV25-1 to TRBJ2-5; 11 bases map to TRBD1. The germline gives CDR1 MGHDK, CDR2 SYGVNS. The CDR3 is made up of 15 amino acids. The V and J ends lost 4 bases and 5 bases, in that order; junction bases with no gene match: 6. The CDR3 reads CASSAPGQGVETQYF. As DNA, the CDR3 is TGTGCCAGCAGTGCGCCGGGACAGGGGGTCGAGACCCAGTACTTC.

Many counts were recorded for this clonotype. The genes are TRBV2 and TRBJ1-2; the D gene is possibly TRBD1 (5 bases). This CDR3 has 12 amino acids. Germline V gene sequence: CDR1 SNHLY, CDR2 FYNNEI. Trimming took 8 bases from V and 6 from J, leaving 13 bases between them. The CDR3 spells CASGAGVHGYTF. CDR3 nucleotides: TGTGCCAGCGGTGCGGGGGTTCATGGCTACACCTTC. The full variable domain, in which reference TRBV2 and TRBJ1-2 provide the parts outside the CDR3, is EPEVTQTPSHQVTQMGQEVILRCVPISNHLYFYWYRQILGQKVEFLVSFYNNEISEKSEIFDDQFSVERPDGSNFTLKIRSTKLEDSAMYFCASGAGVHGYTFGSGTRLTVV.

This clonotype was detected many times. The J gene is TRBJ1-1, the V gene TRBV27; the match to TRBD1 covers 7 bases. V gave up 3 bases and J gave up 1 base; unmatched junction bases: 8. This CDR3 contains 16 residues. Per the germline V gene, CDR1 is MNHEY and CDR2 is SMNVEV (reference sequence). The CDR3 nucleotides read TGTGCCAGCAGTTTCTTAAGGGGGCGAGAGAACACTGAAGCTTTCTTT. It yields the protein CASSFLRGRENTEAFF.

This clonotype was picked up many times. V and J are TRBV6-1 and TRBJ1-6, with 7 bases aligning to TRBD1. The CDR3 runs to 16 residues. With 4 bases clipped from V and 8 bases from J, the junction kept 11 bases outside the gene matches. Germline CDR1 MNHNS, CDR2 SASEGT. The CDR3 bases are TGTGCCAGCAGTGGAACGACAGGGATCACCGATTCACCCCTCCACTTT. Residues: CASSGTTGITDSPLHF.

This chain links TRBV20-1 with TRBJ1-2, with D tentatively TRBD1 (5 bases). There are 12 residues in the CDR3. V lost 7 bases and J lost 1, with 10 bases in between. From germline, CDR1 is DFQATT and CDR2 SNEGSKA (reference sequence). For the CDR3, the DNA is TGCAGTGTGGGAGACAGTAACTATGGCTACACCTTC. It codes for CSVGDSNYGYTF.

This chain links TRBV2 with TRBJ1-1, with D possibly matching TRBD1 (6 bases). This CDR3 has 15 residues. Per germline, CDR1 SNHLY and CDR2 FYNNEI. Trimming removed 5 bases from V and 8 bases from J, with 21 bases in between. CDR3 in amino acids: CASSLLQGVVSEAFF. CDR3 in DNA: TGTGCCAGCAGTCTGTTACAGGGCGTGGTGAGCGAAGCTTTCTTT.

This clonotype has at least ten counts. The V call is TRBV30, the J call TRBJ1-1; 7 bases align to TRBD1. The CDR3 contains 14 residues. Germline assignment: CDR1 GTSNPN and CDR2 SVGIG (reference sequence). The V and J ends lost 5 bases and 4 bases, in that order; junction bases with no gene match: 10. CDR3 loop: CAWAPGGRVTEAFF. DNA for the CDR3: TGTGCCTGGGCCCCAGGGGGGCGAGTCACTGAAGCTTTCTTT.

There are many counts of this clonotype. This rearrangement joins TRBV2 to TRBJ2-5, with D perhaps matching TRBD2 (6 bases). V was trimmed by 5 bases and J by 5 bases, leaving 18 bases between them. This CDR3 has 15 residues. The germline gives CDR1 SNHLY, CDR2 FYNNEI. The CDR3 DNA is TGTGCCAGCAGTAGGGAGCCTAGCGTTTATGAGACCCAGTACTTC. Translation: CASSREPSVYETQYF.